The clone carrying this TCR beta chain showed up just once. The antigen is undetermined. Germline values: CDR1 ENHRY, CDR2 SYGVKD. The CDR3 runs 15 residues. V was pared by 0 bases and J by 4 bases, with 10 bases between. This sample is drawn from a study of shared clonotypes between healthy human individuals. Study-level background: Ranging from 18 to 49 in age, donors were a couple of women and a few men. Per donor, CD8 memory used one plate, CD8 naive used two, CD4 memory used three and CD4 naive used three.

Naive CD8 isolation took CD45RO-negative cells positively selected for CCR7 and excluded terminally differentiated effector memory CD45RA+ cells. The repertoire was sequenced with immunoSEQ multiplex PCR; TCRdb's copy has only in-frame clones and lacks some. The sample holds about 2.1 million clones; around 93% are singletons and the top ten take about 1.7%. Study results and caveats: Rarefaction showed that sequencing of sorted subsets was incomplete (despite large depth).

The source material was naive CD8+ T cells from PBMCs. The clonotype was recovered from a man aged 18 to 35 in good health. Some clones in this sample may be carry-over from other donors' samples. The rearrangement links TRBV10-3 to TRBJ2-1; D call uncertain. The CDR3 sequence: CAISESRTNYNEQFF. The CDR3 nucleotides are TGTGCCATCAGTGAGTCAAGGACCAATTACAATGAGCAGTTCTTC.